This T cell receptor beta chain was sequenced for a study of technical replicates of blood from four donors. The length of the CDR3 is 16 residues. Germline V gives CDR1 SGDLS, CDR2 YYNGEE. V was clipped by 3 bases and J by 0 bases, with 13 bases between them. Clones were read by immunoSEQ multiplex PCR, and TCRdb kept only the in-frame ones, dropping some. The top ten hold roughly 5.1% of the sample, which has 50,000 to 80,000 clones, about 88% seen once. This TCR was sampled from a human donor in good health. Some clones in this sample may be carry-over from other donors' samples. The chain employs TRBV9 and TRBJ1-3; D gene uncertain. The sample taken for sequencing was PBMCs. The CDR3 loop is CASSAAGRSSGNTIYF. CDR3 nucleotides: TGTGCCAGCAGCGCCGCCGGGAGATCCTCTGGAAACACCATATATTTT.